Listed below are T cell receptor beta chains from one sample, sequenced in a study of blood T cell repertoires in COVID-19. Produced via immunoSEQ multiplex PCR; TCRdb's table is partial and in-frame only. The sample includes 40,000 or so clones, more than 80% seen only once; the top ten take about 10%. The sequencing sample was made of peripheral blood. Receptors were obtained from a man aged 25-45 years with active or convalescent COVID-19. Both conserved end residues are part of each CDR3. A D gene is named only where the DNA matches it firmly.

cdr3_aa	cdr3_nt	d_call	v_call	j_call
CASKGQTTGNTIYF	TGTGCCAGCAAAGGACAGACCACTGGAAACACCATATATTTT	.	TRBV2	TRBJ1-3
CASSQIRTGNPKVSYNSPLHF	TGCGCCAGCAGCCAGATCCGTACAGGGAACCCGAAAGTCTCCTATAATTCACCCCTCCACTTT	.	TRBV4-1	TRBJ1-6
CASSDVGTGGGYSNQPQHF	TGTGCCAGTAGCGACGTAGGGACAGGGGGCGGATATAGCAATCAGCCCCAGCATTTT	TRBD1	TRBV19	TRBJ1-5
CASSQDGTGLQNEKLFF	TGCGCCAGCAGCCAAGACGGGACAGGGCTACAGAATGAAAAACTGTTTTTT	TRBD1	TRBV4-1	TRBJ1-4
CASSFMGTGIAGELFF	TGTGCCAGCAGCTTTATGGGGACAGGGATAGCCGGGGAGCTGTTTTTT	TRBD1	TRBV11-3	TRBJ2-2
CASSSPIAGIRTDTQYF	TGTGCCAGCAGCTCACCCATAGCGGGAATCCGCACAGATACGCAGTATTTT	TRBD2	TRBV11-2	TRBJ2-3
CASSGGVLETQYF	TGTGCCAGCAGTGGAGGGGTATTGGAGACCCAGTACTTC	.	TRBV28	TRBJ2-5
CASSSHLPSRGQDTQYF	TGTGCCAGCAGCTCTCACTTACCCAGCAGGGGGCAAGATACGCAGTATTTT	TRBD1	TRBV3-1/TRBV3-2	TRBJ2-3
CASSVGGTGPYEQYF	TGTGCCAGCAGCGTGGGGGGGACAGGACCCTACGAGCAGTACTTC	.	TRBV9	TRBJ2-7
CASSLEPSYNSPLHF	TGCGCCAGCAGCTTGGAGCCAAGTTATAATTCACCCCTCCACTTT	.	TRBV5-1	TRBJ1-6
CSASSEAKYGKLFF	TGCAGTGCTAGTTCCGAGGCCAAGTATGGAAAACTGTTTTTT	.	TRBV20-1	TRBJ1-4
CASSQGDGAVGEKLFF	TGCGCCAGCAGCCAAGGGGATGGGGCCGTTGGTGAAAAACTGTTTTTT	.	TRBV4-1	TRBJ1-4
CATSEHRNRGQRGEKLFF	TGTGCCACCAGCGAGCACCGAAACAGGGGGCAAAGGGGTGAAAAACTGTTTTTT	TRBD1	TRBV15	TRBJ1-4
CASSPGLAGALRSETQYF	TGTGCCAGCAGTCCCGGACTAGCGGGGGCCCTCCGGTCAGAGACCCAGTACTTC	TRBD2	TRBV6-6	TRBJ2-5
CATTPDRSGNTIYF	TGTGCCACCACTCCCGACAGGAGCGGAAACACCATATATTTT	.	TRBV24-1	TRBJ1-3